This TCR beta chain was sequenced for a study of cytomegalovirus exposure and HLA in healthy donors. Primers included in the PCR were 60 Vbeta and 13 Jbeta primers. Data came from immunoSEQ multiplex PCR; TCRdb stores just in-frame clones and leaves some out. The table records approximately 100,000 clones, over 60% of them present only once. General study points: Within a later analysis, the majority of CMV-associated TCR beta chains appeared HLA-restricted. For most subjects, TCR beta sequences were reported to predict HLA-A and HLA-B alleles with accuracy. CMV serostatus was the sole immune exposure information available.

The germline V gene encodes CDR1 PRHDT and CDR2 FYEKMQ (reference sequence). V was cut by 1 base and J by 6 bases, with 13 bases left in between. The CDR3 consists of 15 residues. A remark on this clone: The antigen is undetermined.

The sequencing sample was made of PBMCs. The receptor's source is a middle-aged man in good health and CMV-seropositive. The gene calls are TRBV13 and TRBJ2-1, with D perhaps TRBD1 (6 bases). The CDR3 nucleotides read TGTGCCAGCAGCTTAGCTCGGACAGAGGGCAATGAGCAGTTCTTC. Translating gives CASSLARTEGNEQFF.